The rows below give T cell receptor beta chains drawn from one sample of a study of CD8 T cells in ankylosing spondylitis. TCRdb called the 5' RACE reads again in MiXCR, with one record for every CDR3 protein. The profile shows 200,000 to 250,000 distinct CDR3 sequences, roughly 24% of them singletons. The sequencing input was blood, either unsorted or a sorted T cell fraction (not recorded which). The receptors stem from a male donor with ankylosing spondylitis or in good health (not recorded which). The CDR3 runs from the conserved cysteine through the conserved F or W. The D gene is left open where the match is weak. For some rows the clone size is stated as once, few or many, or as a class when expanded; others skip it.

size	V	J	D	CDR3	DNA
few	TRBV12-3/TRBV12-4	TRBJ1-4	-	CASSLARGEKLFF	TGTGCCAGCAGTTTAGCGCGGGGGGAAAAACTGTTTTTT
few	TRBV20-1	TRBJ2-6	-	CSATAPGANVLTF	TGCAGCGCTACAGCCCCTGGGGCCAACGTCCTGACTTTC
-	TRBV28	TRBJ2-2	-	CASSSPVTVGGELFF	TGTGCCAGCAGTTCCCCCGTGACGGTGGGGGGGGAGCTGTTTTTT
-	TRBV5-1	TRBJ2-5	-	CASSPHPENQETQYF	TGCGCCAGCAGCCCCCACCCGGAGAACCAAGAGACCCAGTACTTC
many	TRBV4-2	TRBJ1-2	TRBD1	CASSARIVQGVTYGYTF	TGTGCCAGCAGCGCGCGGATCGTTCAGGGGGTAACCTATGGCTACACCTTC
-	TRBV10-3	TRBJ2-1	TRBD2	CAIQAGGPDNEQFF	TGTGCCATCCAAGCGGGAGGGCCCGACAATGAGCAGTTCTTC
-	TRBV27	TRBJ2-7	-	CASSLSGPGGQYF	TGTGCCAGCAGTTTATCGGGCCCTGGGGGGCAGTACTTC
-	TRBV24-1	TRBJ2-1	TRBD1	CATIWTGGREGIQSSYNEQFF	TGTGCCACCATTTGGACAGGGGGCCGGGAGGGCATCCAAAGCTCCTACAATGAGCAGTTCTTC
few	TRBV12-3/TRBV12-4	TRBJ2-7	TRBD1	CASSWGQAYEQYF	TGTGCCAGCAGTTGGGGACAGGCCTACGAGCAGTACTTC
once	TRBV5-5	TRBJ2-1	TRBD2	CASSFGSAGVLGEQFF	TGTGCCAGCAGCTTCGGTTCGGCGGGAGTATTAGGCGAGCAGTTCTTC
few	TRBV29-1	TRBJ1-2	TRBD1	CSPEEGASGYTF	TGCAGCCCCGAGGAGGGGGCTAGTGGCTACACCTTC
-	TRBV5-1	TRBJ2-1	TRBD2	CASSWLAGEVNEQFF	TGCGCCAGCAGCTGGCTAGCGGGAGAGGTCAATGAGCAGTTCTTC
-	TRBV29-1	TRBJ2-1	TRBD2	CSQGPGLAVDEQFF	TGCAGCCAAGGGCCGGGACTAGCTGTAGATGAGCAGTTCTTC
many	TRBV29-1	TRBJ2-7	-	CSVEEGSWESSYEQYF	TGCAGCGTTGAAGAAGGTTCCTGGGAAAGCTCCTACGAGCAGTACTTC
many	TRBV7-6	TRBJ2-5	-	CASSLGQPETQYF	TGTGCCAGCAGCTTAGGACAACCAGAGACCCAGTACTTC
many	TRBV29-1	TRBJ1-5	-	CSVAGGEGQPQHF	TGCAGCGTTGCTGGGGGGGAGGGTCAGCCCCAGCATTTT
-	TRBV5-5	TRBJ2-5	-	CASSSWVRETQYF	TGTGCCAGCAGCTCGTGGGTAAGAGAGACCCAGTACTTC
few	TRBV20-1	TRBJ1-5	TRBD1	CSAQGTAAGPQHF	TGCAGTGCTCAAGGGACAGCCGCAGGGCCCCAGCATTTT
-	TRBV20-1	TRBJ2-7	TRBD1	CSASGDRGYEQYF	TGCAGTGCTAGCGGGGACAGGGGGTACGAGCAGTACTTC
many	TRBV5-1	TRBJ2-5	-	CASSSYRGLRETQYF	TGCGCCAGCAGCTCTTATCGGGGTCTGCGAGAGACCCAGTACTTC
-	TRBV7-2	TRBJ2-7	-	CASSFGGSSYEQYF	TGTGCCAGCAGCTTCGGGGGTTCCTCCTACGAGCAGTACTTC
-	TRBV5-1	TRBJ1-2	-	CASASQTYGYTF	TGCGCCAGCGCTTCGCAAACCTATGGCTACACCTTC
-	TRBV5-1	TRBJ2-7	-	CASSRTILPGEQYF	TGCGCCAGCAGCCGAACCATTCTGCCAGGCGAGCAGTACTTC
-	TRBV20-1	TRBJ2-7	TRBD2	CSARGGGSIHLTYEQYF	TGCAGTGCTAGAGGCGGCGGGAGCATTCACCTAACCTACGAGCAGTACTTC
-	TRBV5-5	TRBJ2-1	-	CASSRLYGTCGNNEQFF	TGTGCCAGCAGCCGCCTCTATGGGACTTGCGGGAACAATGAGCAGTTCTTC
many	TRBV20-1	TRBJ1-5	TRBD1	CSARDRGRAVMINQPQHF	TGCAGTGCTAGAGACAGGGGGCGAGCGGTAATGATCAATCAGCCCCAGCATTTT
-	TRBV12-3/TRBV12-4	TRBJ2-3	TRBD2	CASSTSGSWTDTQYF	TGTGCCAGCAGTACTAGCGGGAGTTGGACAGATACGCAGTATTTT
-	TRBV12-3/TRBV12-4	TRBJ1-1	-	CASRTGTNTEAFF	TGTGCCAGCAGAACCGGGACGAACACTGAAGCTTTCTTT
few	TRBV20-1	TRBJ2-1	-	CSARVGSGSYNEQFF	TGCAGTGCTAGGGTAGGGAGCGGCTCCTACAATGAGCAGTTCTTC
many	TRBV28	TRBJ2-1	TRBD2	CASSWPLGAGVVDEQFF	TGTGCCAGCAGTTGGCCCCTTGGTGCGGGAGTTGTGGATGAGCAGTTCTTC
-	TRBV27	TRBJ1-2	-	CASSPYGGPNYGYTF	TGTGCCAGCAGTCCGTACGGAGGGCCTAACTATGGCTACACCTTC
-	TRBV5-1	TRBJ2-3	TRBD1	CASSLVGQSHTDTQYF	TGCGCCAGCAGCTTGGTGGGACAGAGTCACACAGATACGCAGTATTTT
many	TRBV29-1	TRBJ1-2	TRBD1	CSVEDDRGGYGYTF	TGCAGCGTTGAAGATGACAGGGGTGGTTATGGCTACACCTTC
-	TRBV29-1	TRBJ2-1	TRBD2	CSVDAAGGGNEQFF	TGCAGCGTTGACGCTGCGGGAGGGGGGAATGAGCAGTTCTTC
many	TRBV5-6	TRBJ2-3	TRBD2	CASSLDSGRIDTQYF	TGTGCCAGCAGCTTGGATAGCGGGAGAATTGATACGCAGTATTTT
many	TRBV7-2	TRBJ1-5	-	CASSLRLGLLGNQPQHF	TGTGCCAGCAGCTTAAGGCTAGGGCTTCTTGGCAATCAGCCCCAGCATTTT
few	TRBV6-1	TRBJ1-5	TRBD1	CASSESAGGFQPQHF	TGTGCCAGCAGTGAATCCGCAGGGGGCTTTCAGCCCCAGCATTTT
few	TRBV20-1	TRBJ1-2	TRBD1	CSAATGTGYGYTF	TGCAGTGCGGCCACAGGGACAGGGTACGGCTACACCTTC
-	TRBV29-1	TRBJ1-2	-	CSVRGALNGYTF	TGCAGCGTCCGTGGGGCACTGAATGGCTACACCTTC
-	TRBV29-1	TRBJ2-2	-	CSVEDSFRTGELFF	TGCAGCGTTGAAGACAGTTTTCGCACCGGGGAGCTGTTTTTT
many	TRBV20-1	TRBJ2-1	TRBD1	CSAGTDYNEQFF	TGCAGTGCCGGGACAGACTACAATGAGCAGTTCTTC
once	TRBV4-1	TRBJ2-1	-	CASSHPGARNEQFF	TGCGCCAGCAGCCACCCGGGGGCACGCAATGAGCAGTTCTTC
many	TRBV12-3/TRBV12-4	TRBJ2-7	-	CASGVTTSYEQYF	TGTGCCAGTGGGGTGACTACCTCCTACGAGCAGTACTTC
-	TRBV9	TRBJ2-7	-	CASSRGAGTTTYEQYF	TGTGCCAGCAGCAGGGGGGCCGGGACTACCACCTACGAGCAGTACTTC
-	TRBV20-1	TRBJ1-2	TRBD1	CSASPPGQGVGYTF	TGCAGTGCTAGCCCCCCGGGACAGGGGGTCGGCTACACCTTC